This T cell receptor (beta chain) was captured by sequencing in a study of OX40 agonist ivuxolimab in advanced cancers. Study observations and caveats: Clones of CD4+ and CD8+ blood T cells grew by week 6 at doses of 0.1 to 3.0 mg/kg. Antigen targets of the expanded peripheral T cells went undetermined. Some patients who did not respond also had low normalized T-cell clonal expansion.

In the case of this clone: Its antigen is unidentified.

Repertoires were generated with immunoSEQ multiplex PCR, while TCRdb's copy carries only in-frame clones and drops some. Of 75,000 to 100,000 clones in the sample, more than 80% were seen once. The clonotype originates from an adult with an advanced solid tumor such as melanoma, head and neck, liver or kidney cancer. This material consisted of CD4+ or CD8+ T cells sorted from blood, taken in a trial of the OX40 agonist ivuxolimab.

The CDR3 nucleotides read TGTGCCAGCAGCGGGCTATTGGTAGATACGCAGTATTTT. Amino acid sequence: CASSGLLVDTQYF. V usage is TRBV13 and J usage is TRBJ2-3; D is uncertain. The CDR3 has 13 residues. The germline CDR1 and CDR2 sequences are PRHDT and FYEKMQ (reference sequence). Trimming cost V 5 bases and J 5 bases, with 11 bases left between them.